The clone carrying this T cell receptor beta chain was counted a few times. The antigen is unknown. These data belong to a study of CD8 T cells in ankylosing spondylitis. Notes on the study in general: Disease-linked clones reportedly showed significant enrichment in matched ankylosing spondylitis synovial fluid. Certain motif variants had earlier been reported in reactive arthritis synovial fluid and blood.

Construction of TCR beta libraries was performed using quantitative 5'-RACE with molecular barcodes. One entry per CDR3 protein results from TCRdb running MiXCR on the 5' RACE reads. Among about 250,000 distinct CDR3 sequences listed, 30% to 35% were seen once. The CDR3 contains 18 residues. V shed 5 bases and J 2 bases; nucleotides not matched to a gene: 13. The TCR originated in a male donor with ankylosing spondylitis or in good health (not recorded which). The chain is built from TRBV12-3 or TRBV12-4 and TRBJ2-2; 8 nucleotides agree with TRBD2. Input material: blood, either unsorted or a sorted T cell fraction (not recorded which). CDR3 nucleotide sequence: TGTGCCAGCAGTCCCCGGGCGGGAGCGGGGGCCAACACCGGGGAGCTGTTTTTT. It codes for CASSPRAGAGANTGELFF.